One and the same sample provided the 10 T cell receptor beta chains below, sequenced in a study of cytomegalovirus exposure and HLA in healthy donors. The PCR employed 60 Vbeta primers together with 13 Jbeta primers. Using immunoSEQ multiplex PCR, the repertoire was profiled, and TCRdb retains in-frame clones only, with some absent. The sample includes 110,000 to 150,000 clones, around 75% of them seen just once. Sequenced input: PBMCs. The receptors originated from a man aged 30-40 years in good health and CMV-seronegative.

The V and J genes are TRBV28 and TRBJ1-5; D perhaps matches TRBD1 (5 bases). Germline CDR1 and CDR2: MDHEN and SYDVKM. The germline V and J ends were trimmed by 7 bases and 4 bases, with 14 bases remaining between them. This CDR3 has 14 residues. CDR3 DNA: TGTGCCAGCATCCACGGACACTATAATCAGCCCCAGCATTTT. It specifies CASIHGHYNQPQHF.

This clone appeared a single time. This rearrangement joins TRBV11-3 to TRBJ2-3; unclear D gene. The V gene lost 5 bases and the J gene lost 2 bases, with 14 bases spanning the gap. The CDR3 contains 15 residues. Germline V gene data show CDR1 as SGHNT and CDR2 as YENEEA. CDR3 nucleotides: TGTGCCAGCAGCCCCTCCCTAGACCCCACAGATACGCAGTATTTT. It translates to CASSPSLDPTDTQYF.

This chain joins TRBV2 and TRBJ1-1; D is unclear. The CDR3 sequence is 13 residues long. V lost 9 bases and J lost 6, with 17 bases in between. The germline CDR1 and CDR2 sequences are SNHLY and FYNNEI. The CDR3 region is CASHRTFNAEAFF. Here the CDR3 DNA reads TGTGCCAGTCATAGGACTTTCAATGCTGAAGCTTTCTTT.

This chain connects TRBV6-5 to TRBJ2-5; 7 bases agree with TRBD2. The CDR3 has 14 amino acids. The junction had 5 bases not matched to a gene; V was cut back by 5 bases and J by 2 bases. The germline gives CDR1 MNHEY, CDR2 SVGAGI. The DNA of the CDR3 is TGTGCCAGCAGTCTTAGCGGGCCGCAAGAGACCCAGTACTTC. Its translation is CASSLSGPQETQYF.

This chain links TRBV5-1 with TRBJ2-3, with TRBD1 matching 8 bases. V lost 4 bases, J lost 4 bases, and 2 bases stayed unmatched. Germline CDR1 is SGHRS and CDR2 is YFSETQ. This CDR3 is built from 13 residues. The CDR3 region is CASSMGQADTQYF. CDR3 bases: TGCGCCAGCAGCATGGGACAGGCAGATACGCAGTATTTT.

V usage is TRBV5-1 and J usage is TRBJ1-1, with D hard to call. The CDR3 is made up of 14 amino acids. V dropped 0 bases and J dropped 5 bases, with 11 bases sitting between them. The germline gives CDR1 SGHRS, CDR2 YFSETQ. The DNA of the CDR3 is TGCGCCAGCAGCTTGGATCTCATGAGGACTGAAGCTTTCTTT. Its protein is CASSLDLMRTEAFF.

Regarding this clone: This CDR3 is missing its conserved last phenylalanine or tryptophan, likely due to a read error. The limits of the CDR3 on the DNA are not certain, so only TCRdb's listed CDR3 is given. The chain combines TRBV7-3 with TRBJ1-4; TRBD1 is the table's D call, not checked against the DNA. The CDR3 has 11 amino acids, counting both end residues. Per the germline V gene, CDR1 is SGHTA and CDR2 is FQGTGA. CDR3 protein: CAGSPRDRGLG.

The chain recombines TRBV7-9 with TRBJ2-7; D remains unclear. Between the trimmed V and J ends, which lost 5 bases and 5 bases, there was a span of 7 bases. Germline assignment: CDR1 SEHNR and CDR2 FQNEAQ (reference sequence). There are 11 residues in the CDR3. CDR3 DNA: TGTGCCAGCAGCCCACAGAACGAGCAGTACTTC. As protein: CASSPQNEQYF.

The rearrangement links TRBV12-5 to TRBJ2-3; TRBD2 is a possible D gene (5 bases). Trimming took off 1 base at V and 2 bases at J, with 13 bases between the two ends. Germline V gene lookup returns CDR1 LGHNT and CDR2 FRNRAP. The length of the CDR3 is 16 residues. The CDR3 nucleotides read TGTGCTAGTGGTTTGGCCTCAGCGGAGACCACAGATACGCAGTATTTT. Translated: CASGLASAETTDTQYF.

The V and J genes are TRBV6-5 and TRBJ2-7; the match to TRBD2 covers 8 bases. Germline V CDR1 and CDR2: MNHEY, SVGAGI. The CDR3 consists of 15 residues. The V gene end was trimmed by 0 bases and the J gene end by 6 bases; junction bases not matched to a gene: 7. CDR3 bases: TGTGCCAGCAGTTACTCAGGGGGACTAGTTACCGAGCAGTACTTC. It translates to CASSYSGGLVTEQYF.